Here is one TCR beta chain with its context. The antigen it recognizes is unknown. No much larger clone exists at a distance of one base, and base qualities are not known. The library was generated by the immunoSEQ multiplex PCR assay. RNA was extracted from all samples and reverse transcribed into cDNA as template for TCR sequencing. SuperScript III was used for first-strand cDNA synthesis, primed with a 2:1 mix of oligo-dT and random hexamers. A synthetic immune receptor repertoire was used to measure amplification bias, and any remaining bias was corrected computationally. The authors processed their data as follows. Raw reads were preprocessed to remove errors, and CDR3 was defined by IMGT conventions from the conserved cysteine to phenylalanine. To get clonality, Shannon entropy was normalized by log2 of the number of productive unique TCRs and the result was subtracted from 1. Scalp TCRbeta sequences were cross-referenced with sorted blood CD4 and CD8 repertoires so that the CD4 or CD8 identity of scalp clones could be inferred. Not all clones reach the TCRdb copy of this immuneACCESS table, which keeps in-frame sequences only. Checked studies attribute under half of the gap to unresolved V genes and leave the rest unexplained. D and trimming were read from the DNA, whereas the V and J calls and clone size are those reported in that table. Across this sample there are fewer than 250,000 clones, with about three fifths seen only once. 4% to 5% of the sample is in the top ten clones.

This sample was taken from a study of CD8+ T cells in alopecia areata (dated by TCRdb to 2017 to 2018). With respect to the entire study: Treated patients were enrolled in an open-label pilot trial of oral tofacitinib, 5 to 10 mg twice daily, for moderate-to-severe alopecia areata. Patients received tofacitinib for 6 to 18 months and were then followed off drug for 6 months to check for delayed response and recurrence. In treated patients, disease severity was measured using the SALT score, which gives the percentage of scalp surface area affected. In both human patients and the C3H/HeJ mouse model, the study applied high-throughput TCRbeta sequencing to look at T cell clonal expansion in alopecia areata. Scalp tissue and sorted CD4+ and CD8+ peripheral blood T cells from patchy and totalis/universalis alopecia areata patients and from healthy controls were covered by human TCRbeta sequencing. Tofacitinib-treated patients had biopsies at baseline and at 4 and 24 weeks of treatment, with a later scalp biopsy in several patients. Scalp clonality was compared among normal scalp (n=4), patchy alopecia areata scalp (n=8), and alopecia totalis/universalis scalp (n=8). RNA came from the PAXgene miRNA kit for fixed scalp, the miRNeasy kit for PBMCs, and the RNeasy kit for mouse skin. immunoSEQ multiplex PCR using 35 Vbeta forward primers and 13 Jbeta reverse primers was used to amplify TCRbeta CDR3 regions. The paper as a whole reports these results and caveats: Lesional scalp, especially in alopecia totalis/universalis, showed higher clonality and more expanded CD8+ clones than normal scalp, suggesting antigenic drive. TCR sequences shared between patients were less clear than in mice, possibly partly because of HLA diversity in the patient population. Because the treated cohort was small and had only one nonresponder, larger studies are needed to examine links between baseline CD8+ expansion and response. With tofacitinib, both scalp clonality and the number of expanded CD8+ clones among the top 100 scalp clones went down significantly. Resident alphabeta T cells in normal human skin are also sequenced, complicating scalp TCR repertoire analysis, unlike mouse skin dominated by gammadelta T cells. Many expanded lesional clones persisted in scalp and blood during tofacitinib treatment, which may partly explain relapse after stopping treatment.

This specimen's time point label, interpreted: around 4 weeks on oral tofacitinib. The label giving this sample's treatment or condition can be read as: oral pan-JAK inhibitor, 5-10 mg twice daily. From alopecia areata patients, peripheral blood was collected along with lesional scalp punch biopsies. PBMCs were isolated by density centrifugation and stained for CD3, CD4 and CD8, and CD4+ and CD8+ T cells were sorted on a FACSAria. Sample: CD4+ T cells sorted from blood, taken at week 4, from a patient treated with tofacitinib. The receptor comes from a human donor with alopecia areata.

The sequenced DNA: TGCGCCAGCAGCTATGGGACTAGCGAGGAGACCCAGTACTTC. This sequence encodes CASSYGTSEETQYF. The chain couples TRBV5-1 to TRBJ2-5, with 10 middle bases fitting TRBD2. Trimming removed 3 bases from V and 5 bases from J; the gene matches leave 4 bases unexplained. Per the germline V gene, SGHRS is the CDR1 and YFSETQ is the CDR2. Counted from cysteine to phenylalanine, this CDR3 has 14 amino acids. Just CDR3 DNA is preserved here, 42 bases in frame from base 1.